This entry lists 12 T cell receptor beta chains sequenced from one sample in a study of T cell responses to AZD1222 COVID-19 vaccine. The repertoire was sequenced with immunoSEQ multiplex PCR; TCRdb's copy has only in-frame clones and lacks some. Found here are 170,000 or so clones, less than 95% of them singletons; the top ten hold over 1.2%. Sequenced material: peripheral blood, taken on day 0 of AZD1222 vaccination. The receptors come from an adult in good health.

This clone has a single count. CDR3 protein: CASSLGGSSYNEQFF. As DNA, the CDR3 is TGTGCCAGCAGCTTAGGTGGGAGCTCCTACAATGAGCAGTTCTTC. V gene TRBV11-2 combines with J gene TRBJ2-1, with D possibly matching TRBD2 (5 bases). The CDR3 has 15 residues. Trimming took 1 base from V and 0 from J, leaving 7 bases between them. Germline V gene data show CDR1 as SGHAT and CDR2 as FQNNGV. Full variable domain (rest looked up from reference TRBV11-2 and TRBJ2-1): EAGVAQSPRYKIIEKRQSVAFWCNPISGHATLYWYQQILGQGPKLLIQFQNNGVVDDSQLPKDRFSAERLKGVDSTLKIQPAKLEDSAVYLCASSLGGSSYNEQFFGPGTRLTVL.

The V gene is TRBV27, the J gene TRBJ1-2; unclear D gene. V was shortened by 6 bases and J by 4 bases, with 18 bases between the two germline ends. CDR1 MNHEY and CDR2 SMNVEV come from the germline V gene (reference sequence). This CDR3 spans 15 amino acids. The CDR3: CASSQGFGFGYGYTF. CDR3 coding DNA: TGTGCCAGCAGCCAAGGTTTCGGGTTTGGCTATGGCTACACCTTC.

This sequence joins TRBV19 and TRBJ2-2; no firm D call. The CDR3 has 14 amino acids. Germline assignment: CDR1 LNHDA and CDR2 SQIVND (reference sequence). Trimming shortened V by 3 bases and J by 1 base, and 6 bases separated the two germline ends. The CDR3 sequence: CASSIMENTGELFF. For the CDR3, the DNA is TGTGCCAGTAGTATTATGGAGAACACCGGGGAGCTGTTTTTT.

V is TRBV24-1 and J is TRBJ2-2, with D maybe TRBD2 (5 bases). This CDR3 has 13 residues. V was cut by 7 bases and J by 1 base, with 6 bases left in between. Per the germline V gene, CDR1 is KGHDR and CDR2 is SFDVKD. CDR3 in amino acids: CATSGENTGELFF. The DNA for the CDR3 is TGTGCCACCAGCGGGGAGAACACCGGGGAGCTGTTTTTT.

This chain links TRBV5-1 with TRBJ2-4; D is perhaps TRBD1 (6 bases). The V and J ends lost 0 bases and 1 base respectively, with 14 bases between them. The V gene's germline CDR1 is SGHRS and CDR2 YFSETQ. CDR3 length: 17 amino acids. The CDR3 coding sequence is TGCGCCAGCAGCTTGGGAGCAGGGGCTCAGGCCAAAAACATTCAGTACTTC. Translation gives CASSLGAGAQAKNIQYF.

V is TRBV19 and J is TRBJ1-6; 9 bases are a match to TRBD1. The germline V gene has CDR1 LNHDA and CDR2 SQIVND (reference sequence). The junction had 3 bases not matched to a gene; V was cut back by 3 bases and J by 6 bases. CDR3 length equals 15 residues. The CDR3 region is CASSIAGQGNSPLHF. The CDR3 region has the DNA TGTGCCAGTAGTATTGCGGGACAGGGTAATTCACCCCTCCACTTT.

The chain is built from TRBV24-1 and TRBJ1-1; maybe TRBD1 (6 bases). The CDR3 runs to 15 residues. V lost 3 bases and J lost 2, with 12 bases in between. Germline V lookup: CDR1 KGHDR, CDR2 SFDVKD. DNA for the CDR3: TGTGCCACCAGTGATGCAGGGGAGGGAAACACTGAAGCTTTCTTT. Translating it yields CATSDAGEGNTEAFF.

This clone came up a few times. The CDR3 end shows no conserved phenylalanine or tryptophan, and so a read error is likely. The DNA is left out, because the CDR3 cannot be placed on it with certainty; the CDR3 is given as TCRdb lists it. This chain connects TRBV5-6 to TRBJ1-2; the table's TRBD1 call for D was not verified on the DNA. Germline CDR1 and CDR2: SGHDT and YYEEEE. Inclusive of both ends, the CDR3 amounts to 12 amino acids. Here the CDR3 reads CASSSNFRVVPS.

This chain joins TRBV7-9 and TRBJ1-2; 9 bases align to TRBD1. V dropped 2 bases and J dropped 4; count of bases not matched to a gene: 8. CDR3 length equals 16 residues. The V gene's germline CDR1 is SEHNR and CDR2 FQNEAQ (reference sequence). CDR3 DNA sequence: TGTGCCAGCAGCTTATCTTTACAGGGGGCATCCTATGGCTACACCTTC. Protein: CASSLSLQGASYGYTF.

CDR3 nucleotide sequence: TGTGCCAGCAGCCGCCGCACACCGACTAATGAAAAACTGTTTTTT. It codes for CASSRRTPTNEKLFF. The chain employs TRBV5-6 and TRBJ1-4, with D uncertain. CDR1 SGHDT and CDR2 YYEEEE come from the germline V gene. V dropped 4 bases and J dropped 2 bases, with 12 bases sitting between them. The CDR3 extends over 15 amino acids. Using reference TRBV5-6 and TRBJ1-4 for the parts outside the CDR3, the full variable domain is DAGVTQSPTHLIKTRGQQVTLRCSPKSGHDTVSWYQQALGQGPQFIFQYYEEEERQRGNFPDRFSGHQFPNYSSELNVNALLLGDSALYLCASSRRTPTNEKLFFGSGTQLSVL.

The chain joins TRBV7-6 to TRBJ2-1; 7 bases are a match to TRBD1. This CDR3 spans 16 amino acids. CDR1 SGHVS and CDR2 FNYEAQ come from the germline V gene. The trim removed 0 bases at V and 4 bases at J, leaving 6 bases unmatched. In DNA, the CDR3 is TGTGCCAGCAGCTTAGCTTCGGGACAGCTATACAATGAGCAGTTCTTC. It codes for CASSLASGQLYNEQFF. The full variable domain, with the rest looked up from reference TRBV7-6 and TRBJ2-1, is GAGVSQSPRYKVTKRGQDVALRCDPISGHVSLYWYRQALGQGPEFLTYFNYEAQQDKSGLPNDRFSAERPEGSISTLTIQRTEQRDSAMYRCASSLASGQLYNEQFFGPGTRLTVL.

This clone was seen a single time. The chain has TRBV29-1 and TRBJ1-1, with no clear D. Germline V gene sequence: CDR1 SQVTM, CDR2 ANQGSEA. V lost 3 bases, J lost 0 bases, and 8 bases lay in between. The CDR3 loop spans 13 amino acids. CDR3 in amino acids: CSVDETMNTEAFF. The DNA of the CDR3 is TGCAGCGTTGATGAGACGATGAACACTGAAGCTTTCTTT. Full variable domain (outside the CDR3, taken from reference TRBV29-1 and TRBJ1-1): SAVISQKPSRDICQRGTSLTIQCQVDSQVTMMFWYRQQPGQSLTLIATANQGSEATYESGFVIDKFPISRPNLTFSTLTVSNMSPEDSSIYLCSVDETMNTEAFFGQGTRLTVV.